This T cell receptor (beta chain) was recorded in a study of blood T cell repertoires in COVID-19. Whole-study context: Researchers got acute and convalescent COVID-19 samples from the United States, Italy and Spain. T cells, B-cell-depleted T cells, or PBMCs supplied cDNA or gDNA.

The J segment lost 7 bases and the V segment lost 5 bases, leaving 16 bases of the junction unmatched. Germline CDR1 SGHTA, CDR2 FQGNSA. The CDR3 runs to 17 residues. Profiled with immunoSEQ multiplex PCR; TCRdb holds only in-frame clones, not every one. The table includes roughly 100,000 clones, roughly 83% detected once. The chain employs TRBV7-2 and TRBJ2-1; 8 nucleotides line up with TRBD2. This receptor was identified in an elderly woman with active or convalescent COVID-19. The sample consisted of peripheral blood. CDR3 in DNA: TGTGCCAGCAGCGAAACAGGAACGGGGGGGCCCTGGAATGAGCAGTTCTTC. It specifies CASSETGTGGPWNEQFF.